The 13 T cell receptor beta chains presented below share a single source sample, sequenced in a study of OX40 agonist ivuxolimab in advanced cancers. Repertoires were generated with immunoSEQ multiplex PCR, while TCRdb's copy carries only in-frame clones and drops some. The sample includes about 48,000 clones, 75% to 85% of them seen just once. The sample was CD4+ or CD8+ T cells sorted from blood, taken in a trial of the OX40 agonist ivuxolimab. Receptors were obtained from an adult with an advanced solid tumor such as melanoma, head and neck, liver or kidney cancer.

This clone was seen once. The chain links TRBV9 to TRBJ2-5, with 11 bases lining up with TRBD2. J lost 2 bases, V lost 1 base, and 4 bases had no gene match. In germline, CDR1 is SGDLS, CDR2 YYNGEE. This CDR3 is built from 16 residues. The CDR3 sequence: CASSVSLAGGQETQYF. The CDR3 DNA follows: TGTGCCAGCAGCGTAAGTCTAGCGGGGGGTCAAGAGACCCAGTACTTC.

This chain joins TRBV9 and TRBJ1-4, with TRBD1 matching over 10 bases. Germline lookup yields CDR1 SGDLS and CDR2 YYNGEE. This CDR3 has 15 residues. V dropped 0 bases and J dropped 8; count of bases not matched to a gene: 4. The CDR3 nucleotides are TGTGCCAGCAGCGTAGGGGGGACAGGGGAAGAAAAACTGTTTTTT. Translation: CASSVGGTGEEKLFF.

This clone was seen a handful of times. The rearrangement uses TRBV10-3 and TRBJ1-6; D might be TRBD1 (5 bases). The CDR3 has 15 amino acids. Trimming took 1 base from V and 7 from J, leaving 11 bases between them. Germline V gene sequence: CDR1 ENHRY, CDR2 SYGVKD. The CDR3 sequence is CAISELGDENSPLHF. In DNA, the CDR3 is TGTGCCATCAGTGAGTTAGGGGATGAGAATTCACCCCTCCACTTT.

The V gene is TRBV5-1, the J gene TRBJ1-1; D remains ambiguous. The CDR3 is 17 amino acids. Germline V lookup: CDR1 SGHRS, CDR2 YFSETQ. V was trimmed by 4 bases and J by 1 base, leaving 20 bases between them. This CDR3 is CASSPFWIIGENTEAFF. The DNA of the CDR3 is TGCGCCAGCAGCCCTTTTTGGATAATCGGGGAGAACACTGAAGCTTTCTTT.

The genes are TRBV7-9 and TRBJ1-4, with D unresolved. The CDR3 totals 14 residues. Per the germline V gene, CDR1 is SEHNR and CDR2 is FQNEAQ (reference sequence). V gave up 5 bases and J gave up 6 bases, with 13 bases separating them. DNA for the CDR3: TGTGCCAGCAGCCAAATTGATAGTTATGAAAAACTGTTTTTT. Translated, it gives CASSQIDSYEKLFF. Looking up the rest from reference TRBV7-9 and TRBJ1-4 gives the full variable domain: DTGVSQNPRHKITKRGQNVTFRCDPISEHNRLYWYRQTLGQGPEFLTYFQNEAQLEKSRLLSDRFSAERPKGSFSTLEIQRTEQGDSAMYLCASSQIDSYEKLFFGSGTQLSVL.

This clone appeared once. CDR3 sequence: CATRTASNQPQHF. DNA for the CDR3: TGTGCCACCAGGACAGCTAGCAATCAGCCCCAGCATTTT. The gene calls are TRBV2 and TRBJ1-5, with a possible D match to TRBD1 (6 bases). The CDR3 spans 13 residues. V lost 10 bases and J 0 bases, leaving 10 bases between the germline ends. Germline V lookup: CDR1 SNHLY, CDR2 FYNNEI.

The V call is TRBV7-9, the J call TRBJ2-4; tentatively, D is TRBD1 or TRBD2 (5 bases each). The V and J ends lost 6 bases and 0 bases respectively, with 21 bases between them. This CDR3 is built from 18 residues. Germline V gene sequence: CDR1 SEHNR, CDR2 FQNEAQ (reference sequence). Here the CDR3 DNA reads TGTGCCAGCAGGCCGCCACCGGGACGGACTCTAGCCAAAAACATTCAGTACTTC. As protein: CASRPPPGRTLAKNIQYF.

The chain carries TRBV6-1 and TRBJ2-7; possibly TRBD1 for D (5 bases). The CDR3 contains 15 residues. CDR1 is MNHNS and CDR2 is SASEGT in the germline V gene. Trimming removed 10 bases from V and 2 bases from J, with 21 bases in between. CDR3 region: CATTPSGLGTYEQYF. CDR3 DNA sequence: TGTGCCACCACTCCCTCAGGGTTAGGAACCTACGAGCAGTACTTC.

The chain is built from TRBV6-5 and TRBJ2-3; 8 nucleotides align to TRBD1. Germline V gives CDR1 MNHEY, CDR2 SVGAGI. With 0 bases clipped from V and 3 bases from J, the junction kept 2 bases outside the gene matches. The CDR3 covers 15 residues. CDR3 sequence (DNA): TGTGCCAGCAGTTACTCCCAGGGGGCGACAGATACGCAGTATTTT. Translation gives CASSYSQGATDTQYF.

V and J are TRBV10-1 and TRBJ2-2; D is uncertain. The V and J ends lost 4 bases and 7 bases respectively, with 4 bases between them. The germline V gene has CDR1 WNHNN and CDR2 SYGVQD (reference sequence). The CDR3 is made up of 11 amino acids. The DNA for the CDR3 is TGCGCCAGCAGTGGGCACGGGGAGCTGTTTTTT. It yields the protein CASSGHGELFF.

The chain uses TRBV6-5 and TRBJ2-3; D possibly corresponds to TRBD2 (5 bases). CDR1 and CDR2 from the germline V gene are MNHEY and SVGAGI. CDR3 length: 13 amino acids. V was cut by 5 bases and J by 2 bases, with 8 bases left in between. DNA for the CDR3: TGTGCCAGCAGTCGCGGGCCCACAGATACGCAGTATTTT. Translation: CASSRGPTDTQYF.

This chain uses TRBV6-6 with TRBJ1-1; D possibly corresponds to TRBD1 (5 bases). Germline assignment: CDR1 MNHNY and CDR2 SVGAGI (reference sequence). The V end lost 6 bases, the J end lost 6 bases, and 17 bases lay between the germline ends. This CDR3 comprises 14 residues. This CDR3 reads CASSPPGKLPEAFF. In DNA form, the CDR3 reads TGTGCCAGCAGCCCCCCAGGGAAGCTGCCTGAAGCTTTCTTT.

The chain combines TRBV7-2 with TRBJ1-6; a weak D match, TRBD1 (5 bases). The CDR3 sequence is 14 residues long. V was clipped by 6 bases and J by 9 bases, with 15 bases between them. Germline lookup yields CDR1 SGHTA and CDR2 FQGNSA. For the CDR3, the DNA is TGTGCCAGCAGACTGCAGGGTCCCGGTTCACCCCTCCACTTT. Its translation is CASRLQGPGSPLHF.